This TCR beta chain emerged from a study of shared clonotypes between healthy human individuals. Findings of the study overall: Estimated richness values were generally larger in naive subsets than in memory subsets. An expected dependence of interdonor clonotype sharing on sequencing depth was noted. Shared clonotypes: 4.5% to 5% naive CD4, around 3.4% naive CD8, over 2% memory CD4, under 0.5% memory CD8.

The CDR3 is made up of 15 amino acids. Trimming took off 6 bases at V and 2 bases at J, with 14 bases between the two ends. Looked up from germline, CDR1 is LNHDA and CDR2 is SQIVND (reference sequence). Memory CD4+ cells were the fraction left after CD45RA+ naive selection. Assay: immunoSEQ multiplex PCR; the TCRdb copy retains only in-frame clones and omits some. This table holds 1.6 million or so clones, roughly 95% found once. Comment on this clone: The antigen remains undetermined.

V usage is TRBV19 and J usage is TRBJ2-1; D is uncertain. Specimen: naive CD4+ T cells sorted from blood. Specified subset: CD45RA+ positively selected. This receptor was obtained from a man aged 25-45 years in good health. CDR3: CASSIVGPAYNEQFF. The CDR3, as DNA: TGTGCCAGTAGCATTGTGGGTCCGGCCTACAATGAGCAGTTCTTC. The full variable domain, in which reference TRBV19 and TRBJ2-1 provide the parts outside the CDR3, is DGGITQSPKYLFRKEGQNVTLSCEQNLNHDAMYWYRQDPGQGLRLIYYSQIVNDFQKGDIAEGYSVSREKKESFPLTVTSAQKNPTAFYLCASSIVGPAYNEQFFGPGTRLTVL.